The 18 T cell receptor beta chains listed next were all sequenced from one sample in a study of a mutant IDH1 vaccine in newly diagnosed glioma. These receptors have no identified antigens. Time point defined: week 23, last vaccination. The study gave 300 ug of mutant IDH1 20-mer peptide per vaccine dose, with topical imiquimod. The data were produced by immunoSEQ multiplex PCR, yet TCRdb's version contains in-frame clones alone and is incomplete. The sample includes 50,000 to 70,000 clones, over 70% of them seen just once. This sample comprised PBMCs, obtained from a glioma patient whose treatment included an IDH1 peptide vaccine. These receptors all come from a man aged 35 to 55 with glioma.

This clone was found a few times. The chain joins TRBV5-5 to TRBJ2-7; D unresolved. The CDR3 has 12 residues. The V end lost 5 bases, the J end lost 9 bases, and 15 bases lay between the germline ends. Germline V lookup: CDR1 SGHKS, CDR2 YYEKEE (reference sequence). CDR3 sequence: CASSPDVSPQYF. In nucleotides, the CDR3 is TGTGCCAGCAGTCCGGACGTTTCACCGCAGTACTTC.

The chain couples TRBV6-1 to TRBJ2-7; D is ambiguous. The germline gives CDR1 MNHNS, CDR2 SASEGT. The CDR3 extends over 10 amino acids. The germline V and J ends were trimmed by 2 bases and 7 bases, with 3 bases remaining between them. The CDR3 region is CASSEPEQYF. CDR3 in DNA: TGTGCCAGCAGTGAACCAGAGCAGTACTTC.

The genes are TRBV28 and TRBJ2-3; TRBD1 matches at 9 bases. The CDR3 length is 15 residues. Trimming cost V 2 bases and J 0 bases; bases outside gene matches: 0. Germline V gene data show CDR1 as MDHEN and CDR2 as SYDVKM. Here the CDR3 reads CASSLGTGSTDTQYF. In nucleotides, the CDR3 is TGTGCCAGCAGTTTAGGGACAGGGAGCACAGATACGCAGTATTTT.

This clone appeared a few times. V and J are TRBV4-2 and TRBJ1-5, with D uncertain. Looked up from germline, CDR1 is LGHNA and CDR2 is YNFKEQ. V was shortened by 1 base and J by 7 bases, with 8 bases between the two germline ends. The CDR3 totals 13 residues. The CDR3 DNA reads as TGTGCCAGCAGCCAAGTTATTCTCCAGCCCCAGCATTTT. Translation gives CASSQVILQPQHF.

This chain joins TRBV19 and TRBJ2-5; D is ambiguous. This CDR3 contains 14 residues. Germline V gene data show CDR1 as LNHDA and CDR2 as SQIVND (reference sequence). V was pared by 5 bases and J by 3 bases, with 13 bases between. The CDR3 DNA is TGTGCCAGTAGTGGGTCCGGGTGGAAAGAGACCCAGTACTTC. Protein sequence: CASSGSGWKETQYF.

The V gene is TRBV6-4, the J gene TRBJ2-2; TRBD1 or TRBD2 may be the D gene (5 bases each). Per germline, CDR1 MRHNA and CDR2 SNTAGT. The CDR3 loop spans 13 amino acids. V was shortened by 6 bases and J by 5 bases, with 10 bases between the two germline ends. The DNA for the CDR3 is TGTGCCAGCAGATGGGACGGAACCGGGGAGCTGTTTTTT. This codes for CASRWDGTGELFF.

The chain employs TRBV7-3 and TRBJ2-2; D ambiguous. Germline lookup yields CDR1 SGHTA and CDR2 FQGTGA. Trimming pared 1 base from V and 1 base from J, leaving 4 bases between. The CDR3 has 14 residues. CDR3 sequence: CASSLRGNTGELFF. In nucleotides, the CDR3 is TGTGCCAGCAGCTTAAGAGGGAACACCGGGGAGCTGTTTTTT.

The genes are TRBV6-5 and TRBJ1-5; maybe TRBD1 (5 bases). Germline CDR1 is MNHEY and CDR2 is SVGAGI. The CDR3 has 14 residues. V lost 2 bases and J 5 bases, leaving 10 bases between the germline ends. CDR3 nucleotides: TGTGCCAGCAGTTACCACCAGGGTTATCAGCCCCAGCATTTT. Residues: CASSYHQGYQPQHF.

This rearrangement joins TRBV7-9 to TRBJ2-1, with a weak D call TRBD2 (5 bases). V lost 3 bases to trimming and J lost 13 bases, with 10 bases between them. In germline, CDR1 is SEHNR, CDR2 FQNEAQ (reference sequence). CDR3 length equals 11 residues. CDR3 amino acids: CASSLTILQFF. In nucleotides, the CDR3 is TGTGCCAGCAGCTTGACTATCCTTCAGTTCTTC.

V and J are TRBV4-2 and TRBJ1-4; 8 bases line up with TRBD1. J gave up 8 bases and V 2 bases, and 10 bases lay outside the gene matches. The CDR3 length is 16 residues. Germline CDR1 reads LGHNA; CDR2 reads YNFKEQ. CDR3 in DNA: TGTGCCAGCAGCCAACAAGGACAGGGAAAGAACGAAAAACTGTTTTTT. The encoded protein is CASSQQGQGKNEKLFF.

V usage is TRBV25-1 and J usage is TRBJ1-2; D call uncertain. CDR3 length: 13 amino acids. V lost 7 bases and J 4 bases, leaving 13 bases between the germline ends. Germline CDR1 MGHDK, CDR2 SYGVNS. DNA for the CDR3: TGTGCCAGCACGGAGGGAGGAGTCTATGGCTACACCTTC. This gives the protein CASTEGGVYGYTF.

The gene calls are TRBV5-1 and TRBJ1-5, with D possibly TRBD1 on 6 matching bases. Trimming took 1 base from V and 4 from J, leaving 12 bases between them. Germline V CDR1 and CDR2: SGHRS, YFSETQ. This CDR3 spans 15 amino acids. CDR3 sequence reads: CASSLTGMGNQPQHF. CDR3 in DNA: TGCGCCAGCAGCTTGACAGGGATGGGGAATCAGCCCCAGCATTTT.

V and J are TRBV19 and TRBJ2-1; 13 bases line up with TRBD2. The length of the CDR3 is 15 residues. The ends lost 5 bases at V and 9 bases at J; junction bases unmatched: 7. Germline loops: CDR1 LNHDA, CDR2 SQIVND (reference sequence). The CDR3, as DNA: TGTGCCAGTAGTCTGAGGACTAGCGGGAGTACTGAGCAGTTCTTC. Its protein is CASSLRTSGSTEQFF.

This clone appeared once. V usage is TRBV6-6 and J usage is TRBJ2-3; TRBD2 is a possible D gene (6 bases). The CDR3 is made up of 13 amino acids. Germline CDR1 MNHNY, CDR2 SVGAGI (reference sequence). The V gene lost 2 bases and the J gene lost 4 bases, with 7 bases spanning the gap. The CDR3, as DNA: TGTGCCAGCAGTTACGGGAGGTCAGATACGCAGTATTTT. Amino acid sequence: CASSYGRSDTQYF.

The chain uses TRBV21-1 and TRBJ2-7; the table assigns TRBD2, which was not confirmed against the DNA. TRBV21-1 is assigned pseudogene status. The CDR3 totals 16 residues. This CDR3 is CASTTGGGRACHEQYF. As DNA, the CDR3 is TGTGCCAGCACAACCGGGGGCGGGAGGGCCTGCCACGAGCAGTACTTC.

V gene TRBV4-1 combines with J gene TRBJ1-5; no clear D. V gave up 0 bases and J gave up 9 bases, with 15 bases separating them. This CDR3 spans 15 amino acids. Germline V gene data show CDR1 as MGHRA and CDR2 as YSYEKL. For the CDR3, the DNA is TGCGCCAGCAGCCAAGACTGGCCATCGGAGAGGCCCCAGCATTTT. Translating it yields CASSQDWPSERPQHF.

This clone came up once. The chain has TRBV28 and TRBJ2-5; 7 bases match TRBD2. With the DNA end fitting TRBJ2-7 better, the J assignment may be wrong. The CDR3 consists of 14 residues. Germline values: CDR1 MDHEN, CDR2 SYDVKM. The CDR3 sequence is CASSFRGSSYEQYF. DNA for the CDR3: TGTGCCAGCAGTTTTCGCGGGAGCTCCTACGAGCAGTACTTC.

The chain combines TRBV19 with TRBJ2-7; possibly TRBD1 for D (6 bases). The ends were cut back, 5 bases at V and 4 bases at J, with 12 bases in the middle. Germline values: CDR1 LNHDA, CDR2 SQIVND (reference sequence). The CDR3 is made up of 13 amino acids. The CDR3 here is CASSLQGLYEQYF. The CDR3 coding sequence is TGTGCCAGTAGTCTACAGGGATTGTACGAGCAGTACTTC.